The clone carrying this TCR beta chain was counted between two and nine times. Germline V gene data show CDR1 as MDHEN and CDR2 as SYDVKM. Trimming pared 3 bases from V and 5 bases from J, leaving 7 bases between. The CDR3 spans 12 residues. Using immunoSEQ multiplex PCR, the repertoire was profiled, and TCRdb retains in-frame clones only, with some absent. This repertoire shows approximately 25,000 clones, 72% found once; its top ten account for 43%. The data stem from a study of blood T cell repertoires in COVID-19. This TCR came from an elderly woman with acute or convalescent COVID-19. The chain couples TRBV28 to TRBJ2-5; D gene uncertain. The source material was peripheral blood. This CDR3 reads CASSFYLETQYF. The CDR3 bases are TGTGCCAGCAGTTTCTACCTGGAGACCCAGTACTTC. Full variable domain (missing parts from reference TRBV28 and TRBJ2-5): DVKVTQSSRYLVKRTGEKVFLECVQDMDHENMFWYRQDPGLGLRLIYFSYDVKMKEKGDIPEGYSVSREKKERFSLILESASTNQTSMYLCASSFYLETQYFGPGTRLLVL.